Presented here are 9 T cell receptor beta chains from one specimen sequenced in a study of cytomegalovirus exposure and HLA in healthy donors (dated by TCRdb to 2017 to 2019). The library was prepared using the immunoSEQ multiplex PCR assay. For the multiplex PCR, a mixture combining 60 forward primers for TCR Vbeta segments and 13 reverse primers for TCR Jbeta segments was used. TCRdb carries this immuneACCESS record with in-frame sequences only. Its versions omit some clonotypes, under half of them owing to an unresolved V gene in the studies checked, with the rest unexplained. A total of about 150,000 clones appear in this sample, under 85% of them only once. The ten biggest clones cover about 3% of the sample. Sequenced: PBMCs. The receptors derive from a man aged 18 to 29 in good health and CMV-seronegative.

The chain carries TRBV7-9 and TRBJ2-7; 14 nucleotides line up with TRBD2. The CDR3 runs 16 residues. Trimming at V came to 4 bases and at J to 3 bases, leaving 5 bases not matched to a gene. CDR1 is SEHNR and CDR2 is FQNEAQ in the germline V gene (reference sequence). The CDR3: CASSSGTSGGHYEQYV. The CDR3 nucleotides read TGTGCCAGCAGCTCAGGGACTAGCGGGGGACACTACGAGCAGTACGTC.

The V call is TRBV2, the J call TRBJ2-3, with 7 bases aligning to TRBD1. CDR1 is SNHLY and CDR2 is FYNNEI in the germline V gene. CDR3 length equals 12 residues. V dropped 9 bases and J dropped 4; count of bases not matched to a gene: 4. The CDR3 DNA follows: TGTGCCAGTAGACAGGGCGCAGATACGCAGTATTTT. Translation gives CASRQGADTQYF.

Worth noting for this clone: The sample contains more than one DNA sequence encoding this CDR3. This chain joins TRBV5-1 and TRBJ1-5; perhaps TRBD1 as D (6 bases). V was pared by 0 bases and J by 4 bases, with 8 bases between. The CDR3 totals 14 residues. The germline V gene encodes CDR1 SGHRS and CDR2 YFSETQ. The CDR3 coding sequence is TGCGCCAGCAGCTTGGAAGGGGGAAATCAGCCCCAGCATTTT. This codes for CASSLEGGNQPQHF.

The chain joins TRBV5-1 to TRBJ1-5, with TRBD1 as a possible D gene (5 bases). Germline V gene sequence: CDR1 SGHRS, CDR2 YFSETQ. This CDR3 comprises 13 residues. Trimming cost V 1 base and J 6 bases, with 8 bases left between them. As DNA, the CDR3 is TGCGCCAGCAGCTTGCAGGGCGCTCAGCCCCAGCATTTT. It codes for CASSLQGAQPQHF.

The count of this clone is one. V and J are TRBV5-6 and TRBJ2-3; no clear D. The germline gives CDR1 SGHDT, CDR2 YYEEEE. The CDR3 is 12 residues long. V shed 1 base and J shed 6 bases, with 6 bases lying between them. CDR3 sequence: CASSLSRDTQYF. CDR3 sequence (DNA): TGTGCCAGCAGCTTGTCGAGGGATACGCAGTATTTT.

This clone occurred a few times. The V gene is TRBV30, the J gene TRBJ1-6, with 8 bases lining up with TRBD1. The CDR3 loop spans 13 amino acids. V shed 8 bases, J shed 9 bases, and the junction held 9 bases outside the gene matches. Germline CDR1 GTSNPN, CDR2 SVGIG (reference sequence). The CDR3 here is CAHWAGGISPLHF. The CDR3 DNA follows: TGTGCCCATTGGGCAGGGGGCATTTCACCCCTCCACTTT. Combining the CDR3 with reference TRBV30 and TRBJ1-6 gives the whole variable domain SQTIHQWPATLVQPVGSPLSLECTVEGTSNPNLYWYRQAAGRGLQLLFYSVGIGQISSEVPQNLSASRPQDRQFILSSKKLLLSDSGFYLCAHWAGGISPLHFGNGTRLTVT.

The CDR3 region is CASSPGLAVNEQFF. Here the CDR3 DNA reads TGTGCCAGCAGTCCTGGACTAGCGGTCAATGAGCAGTTCTTC. The chain has TRBV7-2 and TRBJ2-1; 10 bases are shared with TRBD2. The germline V gene has CDR1 SGHTA and CDR2 FQGNSA. This CDR3 has 14 residues. Trimming removed 6 bases from V and 6 bases from J; junction bases left unmatched: 5.

The chain is built from TRBV29-1 and TRBJ2-4, with unresolved D. Germline V lookup: CDR1 SQVTM, CDR2 ANQGSEA. Trimming left V 2 bases short and J 3 bases short, with 8 bases between. This CDR3 is 13 amino acids long. CDR3 region: CSVEFRGKNIQYF. The CDR3 DNA reads as TGCAGCGTTGAATTCCGCGGCAAAAACATTCAGTACTTC.

The chain uses TRBV4-3 and TRBJ1-6; 7 bases align to TRBD1. Per the germline V gene, CDR1 is LGHNA and CDR2 is YSLEER. This CDR3 is 16 amino acids long. V gave up 3 bases and J gave up 7 bases; unmatched junction bases: 9. CDR3 protein: CASSHNDRDENSPLHF. The CDR3 region has the DNA TGCGCCAGCAGCCATAATGACAGGGACGAAAATTCACCCCTCCACTTT.